One sample yielded the 21 T cell receptor beta chains listed below, sequenced in a study of blood T cell repertoires in COVID-19. The method was immunoSEQ multiplex PCR; TCRdb's version includes in-frame clones alone and lacks a portion of them. This sample has approximately 290,000 clones, with approximately 83% found just once. The source material was PBMCs or T cells enriched from blood (not recorded which). All receptors come from a woman in her twenties or thirties who had recovered from COVID-19.

The CDR3, as DNA: TGTGCCAGCAGTTTGGGCAGGGGGCGCGGTTCACCCCTCCACTTT. Its protein is CASSLGRGRGSPLHF. The chain has TRBV27 and TRBJ1-6; 8 nucleotides line up with TRBD1. Germline lookup yields CDR1 MNHEY and CDR2 SMNVEV (reference sequence). The CDR3 consists of 15 residues. After removal of 3 bases from V and 9 bases from J, the junction contained 7 bases not matched to a gene.

This rearrangement joins TRBV29-1 to TRBJ1-5; 8 bases match TRBD1. Germline values: CDR1 SQVTM, CDR2 ANQGSEA. The length of the CDR3 is 13 residues. V lost 7 bases, J lost 5 bases, and 7 bases stayed unmatched. CDR3 residues: CSGGQGMDQPQHF. Here the CDR3 DNA reads TGCAGCGGCGGACAGGGTATGGATCAGCCCCAGCATTTT.

The chain carries TRBV4-2 and TRBJ2-3, with a weak D call TRBD2 (6 bases). Deletions cut 4 bases from V and 4 bases from J, with 12 bases between. The V gene's germline CDR1 is LGHNA and CDR2 YNFKEQ. The CDR3 contains 14 residues. CDR3 nucleotides: TGTGCCAGCAGCCGGGGGGAGAGGGCAGATACGCAGTATTTT. It translates to CASSRGERADTQYF.

The chain joins TRBV6-4 to TRBJ2-2; D perhaps matches TRBD2 (6 bases). The length of the CDR3 is 15 residues. Germline V CDR1 and CDR2: MRHNA, SNTAGT. The germline V and J ends were trimmed by 2 bases and 5 bases, with 12 bases remaining between them. The CDR3 reads CASSDMSGGTGELFF. The CDR3 DNA is TGTGCCAGCAGTGACATGAGTGGGGGGACCGGGGAGCTGTTTTTT.

Here the CDR3 DNA reads TGTGCCAGCAGCTGGCGGGGCTACGAGCAGTACTTC. The encoded protein is CASSWRGYEQYF. V is TRBV11-2 and J is TRBJ2-7, with D possibly TRBD2 on 6 matching bases. Germline V CDR1 and CDR2: SGHAT, FQNNGV. The CDR3 is 12 amino acids. Trimming stripped 4 bases from V and 3 bases from J, with 7 bases between.

This chain connects TRBV9 to TRBJ2-3, with 8 bases lining up with TRBD1. Looked up from germline, CDR1 is SGDLS and CDR2 is YYNGEE. Trimming took 4 bases from V and 7 from J; bases not matched to a gene: 5. The CDR3 sequence is 13 residues long. The DNA for the CDR3 is TGTGCCAGCAGCACTGGGACAGGAAATACGCAGTATTTT. This translates into CASSTGTGNTQYF.

The sample holds one count of this clone. The rearrangement uses TRBV5-1 and TRBJ2-1, with 8 bases identical to TRBD2. Germline CDR1 is SGHRS and CDR2 is YFSETQ. The junction had 4 bases not matched to a gene; V was cut back by 0 bases and J by 2 bases. The CDR3 extends over 16 amino acids. The CDR3 region is CASSLEGGRTYNEQFF. The CDR3 region has the DNA TGCGCCAGCAGCTTGGAGGGCGGGAGGACCTACAATGAGCAGTTCTTC.

The chain employs TRBV12-5 and TRBJ2-1; TRBD2 matches at 10 bases. The CDR3 extends over 18 amino acids. CDR1 is LGHNT and CDR2 is FRNRAP in the germline V gene. V lost 6 bases, J lost 7 bases, and 18 bases stayed unmatched. The CDR3 coding sequence is TGTGCTAGTGGCCCTGGACTAGCGGCTCTGAGAGAAGGGAATGAGCAGTTCTTC. This codes for CASGPGLAALREGNEQFF.

This clone was observed a single time. This sequence joins TRBV20-1 and TRBJ1-2; 7 nucleotides match TRBD1. The CDR3 has 16 amino acids. V lost 6 bases to trimming and J lost 8 bases; unmatched junction nucleotides: 21. Germline CDR1 is DFQATT and CDR2 is SNEGSKA (reference sequence). For the CDR3, the DNA is TGCAGTGCCAGTAAGAATTACGGGACAGTTCTATTCGGCTACACCTTC. Translation: CSASKNYGTVLFGYTF.

The rearrangement joins TRBV11-2 to TRBJ1-1; D call uncertain. V lost 0 bases, J lost 4 bases, and 6 bases lay in between. This CDR3 region has 13 residues. The germline gives CDR1 SGHAT, CDR2 FQNNGV. CDR3 amino acids: CASSLDEVTEAFF. The CDR3, as DNA: TGTGCCAGCAGCTTAGATGAGGTCACTGAAGCTTTCTTT.

V and J are TRBV5-5 and TRBJ2-7; no firm D call. Between the trimmed V and J ends, which lost 4 bases and 1 base, there was a span of 15 bases. This CDR3 is 15 amino acids long. Germline CDR1 and CDR2: SGHKS and YYEKEE (reference sequence). The CDR3 coding sequence is TGTGCCAGCAGCCTAGGCCCGACTGAATCCTACGAGCAGTACTTC. Translated: CASSLGPTESYEQYF.

This clone was seen many times. The genes are TRBV20-1 and TRBJ1-2, with unresolved D. This CDR3 is 14 amino acids long. Germline CDR1 DFQATT, CDR2 SNEGSKA (reference sequence). CDR3 sequence: CRASSELLSHGYTF. CDR3 DNA: TGCAGGGCCAGTTCGGAGCTCCTAAGCCATGGCTACACCTTC.

The gene calls are TRBV12-5 and TRBJ2-3; D perhaps matches TRBD1 (5 bases). The CDR3 has 15 residues. The V and J ends lost 7 bases and 5 bases respectively, with 19 bases between them. CDR1 LGHNT and CDR2 FRNRAP come from the germline V gene. CDR3 loop: CASASLGRVGDTQYF. Here the CDR3 DNA reads TGTGCTAGTGCTTCCCTAGGCAGGGTTGGAGATACGCAGTATTTT.

The V and J genes are TRBV18 and TRBJ2-2; D perhaps matches TRBD1 (6 bases). In germline, CDR1 is KGHSH, CDR2 LQKENI. The CDR3 consists of 20 residues. The V end lost 2 bases, the J end lost 6 bases, and 28 bases lay between the germline ends. The CDR3 loop reads CASSPIIIGGLSNSAGELFF. As DNA, the CDR3 is TGTGCCAGCTCACCAATCATCATAGGGGGTTTGAGTAATTCTGCCGGGGAGCTGTTTTTT.

The V call is TRBV4-1, the J call TRBJ2-7; possibly TRBD1 for D (6 bases). Germline V gene data show CDR1 as MGHRA and CDR2 as YSYEKL. The length of the CDR3 is 12 residues. With 8 bases removed from V and 1 base from J, the gap between germline ends came to 9 bases. The CDR3: CASSDRSYEQYF. CDR3 DNA: TGCGCCAGCTCGGACAGATCCTACGAGCAGTACTTC.

The chain employs TRBV27 and TRBJ2-7; tentative D call: TRBD2 (5 bases). This CDR3 contains 15 residues. Trimming cost V 2 bases and J 0 bases, with 11 bases left between them. Germline values: CDR1 MNHEY, CDR2 SMNVEV (reference sequence). The CDR3 DNA sequence: TGTGCCAGCAGTTTAAGCGGCCTGAACTCCTACGAGCAGTACTTC. Protein: CASSLSGLNSYEQYF.

The rearrangement uses TRBV27 and TRBJ2-5, with TRBD1 as a possible D gene (6 bases). The CDR3 length is 19 residues. Germline-derived CDR1 and CDR2 are MNHEY and SMNVEV (reference sequence). The V and J ends lost 5 bases and 2 bases respectively, with 27 bases between them. The chain's CDR3 is CASSPTSEWGQGIQETQYF. The CDR3 bases are TGTGCCAGCAGTCCAACCTCGGAATGGGGGCAGGGGATACAAGAGACCCAGTACTTC.

The rearrangement links TRBV3-1 (or the pseudogene TRBV3-2) to TRBJ2-1; TRBD2 agrees at 11 bases. CDR3 size: 15 residues. Losses at the gene ends were 2 bases for V and 9 bases for J; bases not matched to a gene: 6. CDR1 is LGHDT and CDR2 is YNNKEL in the germline V gene (reference sequence). The CDR3 sequence: CASSQNSGRDVEQFF. The CDR3 DNA follows: TGTGCCAGCAGCCAAAATAGCGGGAGGGATGTTGAGCAGTTCTTC.

J is TRBJ1-2 and V is TRBV30; D ambiguous. From germline, CDR1 is GTSNPN and CDR2 SVGIG (reference sequence). Trimming took off 3 bases at V and 8 bases at J, with 10 bases between the two ends. This CDR3 comprises 11 residues. The CDR3 DNA is TGTGCCTGGAGAGTAGAGATAGGCTACACCTTC. Translation gives CAWRVEIGYTF.

The sample holds one count of this clone. This chain connects TRBV7-9 to TRBJ2-2, with TRBD2 matching 8 bases. The germline V gene encodes CDR1 SEHNR and CDR2 FQNEAQ (reference sequence). CDR3 length: 16 amino acids. V lost 6 bases, J lost 1 base, and 7 bases stayed unmatched. The CDR3 bases are TGTGCCAGCAGTGTAGCTAGCGGGTGGAACACCGGGGAGCTGTTTTTT. This translates into CASSVASGWNTGELFF.

The sample holds a few counts of this clone. The chain links TRBV7-2 to TRBJ1-2, with D possibly being TRBD1 (5 bases). CDR1 SGHTA and CDR2 FQGNSA come from the germline V gene. V dropped 4 bases and J dropped 4 bases, with 13 bases sitting between them. There are 14 residues in the CDR3. The DNA of the CDR3 is TGTGCCAGCAGCTCAGCCCCGGGGGGCTATGGCTACACCTTC. As protein: CASSSAPGGYGYTF.